This T cell receptor (beta chain) was recorded in a study of blood T cells in healthy people across ages. The authors ran a second PCR of 7 to 11 cycles using a sample-barcoded 5' primer and a J-beta primer mix. TCRdb reprocessed the 5' RACE reads via MiXCR and lists one record per CDR3 protein. Of roughly 1 million distinct CDR3 sequences listed, 20% to 25% are singletons. CDR3 length: 13 amino acids. CDR1 KGHSH and CDR2 LQKENI come from the germline V gene. This clonotype was observed a few times. At one boundary the junction diverges from the germline segment, which might be a read error. A further study also used this sample, focusing on T cells of mothers and their children.

This chain uses TRBV18 with TRBJ2-7, with D tentatively TRBD2 (6 bases). Sequenced material: blood. The receptor comes from a girl aged 2-15 years in good health. This CDR3 is CAGSRTTNHEQYF. The CDR3 bases are TGTGCCGGCTCACGGACTACAAATCACGAGCAGTACTTC.